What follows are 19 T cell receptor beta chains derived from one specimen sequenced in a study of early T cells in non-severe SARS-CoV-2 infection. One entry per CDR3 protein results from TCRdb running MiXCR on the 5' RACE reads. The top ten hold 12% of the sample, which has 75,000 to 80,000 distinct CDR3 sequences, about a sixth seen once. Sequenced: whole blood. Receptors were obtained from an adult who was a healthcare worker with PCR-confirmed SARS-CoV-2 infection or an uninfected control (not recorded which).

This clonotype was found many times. In nucleotides, the CDR3 is TGCAGCGGGGACATGAACACTGAAGCTTTCTTT. Amino acid sequence: CSGDMNTEAFF. The chain has TRBV29-1 and TRBJ1-1; D is possibly TRBD1 (6 bases). This CDR3 is built from 11 residues. Germline V gene sequence: CDR1 SQVTM, CDR2 ANQGSEA. V lost 7 bases and J 0 bases, leaving 6 bases between the germline ends.

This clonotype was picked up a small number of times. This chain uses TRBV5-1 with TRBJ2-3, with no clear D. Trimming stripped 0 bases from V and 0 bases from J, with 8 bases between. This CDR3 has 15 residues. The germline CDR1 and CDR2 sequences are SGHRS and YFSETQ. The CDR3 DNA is TGCGCCAGCAGCTTGGTGCTGACAAGCACAGATACGCAGTATTTT. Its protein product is CASSLVLTSTDTQYF.

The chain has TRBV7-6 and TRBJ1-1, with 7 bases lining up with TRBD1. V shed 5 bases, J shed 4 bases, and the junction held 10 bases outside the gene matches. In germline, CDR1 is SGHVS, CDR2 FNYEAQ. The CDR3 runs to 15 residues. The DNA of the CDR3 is TGTGCCAGCAGCCCCCGACAGGGATGGGGCACTGAAGCTTTCTTT. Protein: CASSPRQGWGTEAFF.

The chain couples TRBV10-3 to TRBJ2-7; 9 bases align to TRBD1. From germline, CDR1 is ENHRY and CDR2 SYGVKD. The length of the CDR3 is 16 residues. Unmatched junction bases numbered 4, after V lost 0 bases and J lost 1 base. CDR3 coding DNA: TGTGCCATCAGTGAGTCTGCCGGGACAGGGTCCTACGAGCAGTACTTC. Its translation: CAISESAGTGSYEQYF.

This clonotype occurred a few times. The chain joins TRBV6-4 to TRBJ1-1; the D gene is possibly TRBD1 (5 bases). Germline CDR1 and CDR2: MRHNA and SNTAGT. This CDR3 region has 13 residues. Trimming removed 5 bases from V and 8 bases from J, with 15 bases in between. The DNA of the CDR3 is TGTGCCAGCAGTAAGTTCCCAGGGATGGAAGCTTTCTTT. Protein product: CASSKFPGMEAFF.

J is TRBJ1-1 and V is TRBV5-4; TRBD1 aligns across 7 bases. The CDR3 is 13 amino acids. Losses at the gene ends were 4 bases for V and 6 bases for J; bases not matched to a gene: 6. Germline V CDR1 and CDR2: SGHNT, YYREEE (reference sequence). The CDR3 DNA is TGTGCCAGCAGCAGACAGGGTCTCCCTGAAGCTTTCTTT. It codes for CASSRQGLPEAFF.

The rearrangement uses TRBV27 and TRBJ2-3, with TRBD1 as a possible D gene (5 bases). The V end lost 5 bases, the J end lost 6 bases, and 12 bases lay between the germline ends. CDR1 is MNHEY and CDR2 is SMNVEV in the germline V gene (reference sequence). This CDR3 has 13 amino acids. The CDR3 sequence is CASSPTRGDTQYF. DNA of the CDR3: TGTGCCAGCAGTCCGACAAGGGGTGATACGCAGTATTTT.

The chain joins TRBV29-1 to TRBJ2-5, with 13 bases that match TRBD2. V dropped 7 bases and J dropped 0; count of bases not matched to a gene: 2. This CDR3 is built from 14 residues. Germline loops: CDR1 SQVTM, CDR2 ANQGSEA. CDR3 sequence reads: CSAGTSGNQETQYF. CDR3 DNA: TGCAGCGCAGGGACTAGCGGGAACCAAGAGACCCAGTACTTC.

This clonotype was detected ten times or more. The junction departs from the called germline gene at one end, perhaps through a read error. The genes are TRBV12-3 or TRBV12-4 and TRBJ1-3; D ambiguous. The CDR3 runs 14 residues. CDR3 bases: TGTGCCAGCAGTTTTTATAGCTCTGAAAACACCATATATTTT. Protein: CASSFYSSENTIYF.

This CDR3 reads CASSRLAGAQETQYF. The CDR3 coding sequence is TGTGCCAGCAGTCGACTAGCGGGGGCCCAAGAGACCCAGTACTTC. This chain connects TRBV6-2 or TRBV6-3 to TRBJ2-5; 12 positions match TRBD2. Trimming removed 5 bases from V and 1 base from J; junction bases left unmatched: 2. The germline V gene has CDR1 MNHEY and CDR2 SVGEGT. CDR3 length: 15 residues.

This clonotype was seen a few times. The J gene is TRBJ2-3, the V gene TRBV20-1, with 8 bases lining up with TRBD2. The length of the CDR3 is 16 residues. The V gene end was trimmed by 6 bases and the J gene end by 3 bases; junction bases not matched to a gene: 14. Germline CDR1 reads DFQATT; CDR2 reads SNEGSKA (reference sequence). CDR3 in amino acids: CSATAGSGSRTDTQYF. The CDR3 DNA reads TGCAGTGCAACGGCGGGGAGCGGGAGCAGGACAGATACGCAGTATTTT.

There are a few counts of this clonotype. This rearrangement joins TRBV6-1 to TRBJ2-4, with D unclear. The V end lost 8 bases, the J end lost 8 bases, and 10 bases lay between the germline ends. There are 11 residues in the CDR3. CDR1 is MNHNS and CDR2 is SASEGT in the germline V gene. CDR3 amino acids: CASVTRDIQYF. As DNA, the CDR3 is TGTGCCAGCGTTACCCGGGACATTCAGTACTTC.

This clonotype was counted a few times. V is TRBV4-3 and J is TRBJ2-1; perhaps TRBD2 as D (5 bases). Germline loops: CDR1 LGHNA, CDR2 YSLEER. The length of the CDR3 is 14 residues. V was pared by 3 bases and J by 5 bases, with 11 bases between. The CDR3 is CASSHLGRNNEQFF. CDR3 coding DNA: TGCGCCAGCAGCCATTTGGGGAGAAACAATGAGCAGTTCTTC.

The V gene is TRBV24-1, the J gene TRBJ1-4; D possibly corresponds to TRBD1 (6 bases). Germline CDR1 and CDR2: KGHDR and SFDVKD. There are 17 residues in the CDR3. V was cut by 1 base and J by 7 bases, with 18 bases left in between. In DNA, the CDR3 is TGTGCCACCAGTGATTTTAGGGGGGAAATCGAGAGTGAAAAACTGTTTTTT. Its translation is CATSDFRGEIESEKLFF.

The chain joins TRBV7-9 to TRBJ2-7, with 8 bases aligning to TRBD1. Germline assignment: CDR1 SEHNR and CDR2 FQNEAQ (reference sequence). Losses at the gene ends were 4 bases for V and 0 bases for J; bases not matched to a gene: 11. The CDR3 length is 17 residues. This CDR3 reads CASSSPGTGPSSYEQYF. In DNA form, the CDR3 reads TGTGCCAGCAGCTCCCCCGGGACAGGTCCCTCCTCCTACGAGCAGTACTTC.

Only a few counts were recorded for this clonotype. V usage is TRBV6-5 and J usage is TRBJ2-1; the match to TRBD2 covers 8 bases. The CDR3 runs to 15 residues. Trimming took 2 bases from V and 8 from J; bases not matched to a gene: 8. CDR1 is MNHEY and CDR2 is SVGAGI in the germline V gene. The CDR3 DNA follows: TGTGCCAGCAGTTACAGAATAGCGGGACGCGATGAGCAGTTCTTC. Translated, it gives CASSYRIAGRDEQFF.

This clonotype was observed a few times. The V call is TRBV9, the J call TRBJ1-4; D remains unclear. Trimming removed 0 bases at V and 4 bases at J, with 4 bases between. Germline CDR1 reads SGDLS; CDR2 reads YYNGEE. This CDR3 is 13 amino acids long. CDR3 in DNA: TGTGCCAGCAGCGTAGACGATAATGAAAAACTGTTTTTT. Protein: CASSVDDNEKLFF.

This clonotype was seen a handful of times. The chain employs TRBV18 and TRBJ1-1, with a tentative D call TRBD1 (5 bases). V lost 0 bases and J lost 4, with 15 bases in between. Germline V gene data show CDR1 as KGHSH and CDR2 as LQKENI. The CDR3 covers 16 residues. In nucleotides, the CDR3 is TGTGCCAGCTCACCACCGTCGACAGCCTTTGGCACTGAAGCTTTCTTT. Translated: CASSPPSTAFGTEAFF.

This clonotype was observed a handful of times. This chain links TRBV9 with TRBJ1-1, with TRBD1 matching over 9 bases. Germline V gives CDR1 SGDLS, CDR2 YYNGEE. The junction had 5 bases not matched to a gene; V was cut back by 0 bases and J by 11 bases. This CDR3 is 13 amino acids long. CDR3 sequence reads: CASSVDTGGEAFF. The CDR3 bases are TGTGCCAGCAGCGTAGACACAGGGGGCGAGGCTTTCTTT.